This TCR beta chain was sequenced in a study of CD8+ T cells in alopecia areata. Points on this clone: Its antigen is still unknown. The junction departs from the called germline gene at one end, perhaps through a read error.

CDR1 and CDR2 (germline): SGHAT, FQNNGV. CDR3 size: 13 residues. RNA extraction and reverse transcription yielded cDNA as sequencing template. Sequencing was performed with immunoSEQ multiplex PCR; in TCRdb, only in-frame clones are kept and a portion is missing. There are about 140,000 clones in the sample; about 88% occur only once, and less than 15% lies in the top ten. Treatment reported: oral pan-JAK inhibitor, 5-10 mg twice daily. Researchers took lesional scalp punch biopsies and peripheral blood from people who were alopecia areata patients. Points from the study as a whole: Lesional scalp exceeded normal scalp in clonality, especially in alopecia totalis/universalis. Sequencing of scalp tissue also captures the resident alphabeta T cells of normal skin. Numerous clones, expanded in lesions, remained in scalp and blood during tofacitinib.

The chain has TRBV11-2 and TRBJ2-3; 7 nucleotides match TRBD2. The sequences come from CD8+ T cells sorted from blood, collected at week 4, from a patient treated with tofacitinib. The sequence derives from a human donor with alopecia areata. CDR3 sequence: CASSPTSIDTQYF. For the CDR3, the DNA is TGTGCCAGCAGCCCGACTAGCATAGATACGCAGTATTTT.